This T cell receptor (beta chain) derives from a study of technical replicates of blood from a handful of donors. The protocol was immunoSEQ multiplex PCR, while the TCRdb copy is restricted to in-frame clones and leaves out a portion. In the table there are 90,000 to 100,000 clones, roughly 95% of which are singletons. The length of the CDR3 is 15 residues. The germline CDR1 and CDR2 sequences are SGDLS and YYNGEE. The junction had 3 bases not matched to a gene; V was cut back by 0 bases and J by 4 bases. The receptor was isolated from a human donor in good health. The rearrangement links TRBV9 to TRBJ2-2; 7 nucleotides match TRBD2. The sequencing input was T cells isolated from PBMCs. The CDR3 loop is CASSVGPSGTGELFF. CDR3 nucleotides: TGTGCCAGCAGCGTAGGCCCTAGCGGCACCGGGGAGCTGTTTTTT.